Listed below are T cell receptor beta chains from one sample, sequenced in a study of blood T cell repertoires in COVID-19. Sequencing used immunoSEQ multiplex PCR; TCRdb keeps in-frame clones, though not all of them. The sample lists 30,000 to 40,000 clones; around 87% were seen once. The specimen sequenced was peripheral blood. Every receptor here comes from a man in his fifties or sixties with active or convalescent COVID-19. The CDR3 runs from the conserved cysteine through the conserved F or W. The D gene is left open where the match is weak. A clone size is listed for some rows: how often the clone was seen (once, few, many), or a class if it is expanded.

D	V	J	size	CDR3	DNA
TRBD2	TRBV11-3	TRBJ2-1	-	CASTPREFDNEQFF	TGTGCCAGCACCCCGCGGGAGTTCGACAATGAGCAGTTCTTC
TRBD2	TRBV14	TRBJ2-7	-	CASSPVAGDEQYF	TGTGCCAGCAGCCCGGTCGCGGGGGACGAGCAGTACTTC
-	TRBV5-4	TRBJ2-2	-	CASSRGGAGPTGELFF	TGTGCCAGCAGCCGAGGAGGAGCGGGCCCCACCGGGGAGCTGTTTTTT
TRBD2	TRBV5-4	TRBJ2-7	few	CASSSKTTSGSLEQYF	TGTGCCAGCAGTTCGAAAACTACTAGCGGTTCTCTCGAGCAGTACTTC
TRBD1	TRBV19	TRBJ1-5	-	CASSGDRGANQPQHF	TGTGCCAGTAGTGGAGACAGGGGAGCCAATCAGCCCCAGCATTTT
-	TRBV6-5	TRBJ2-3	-	CASGRRSTDTQYF	TGTGCCAGCGGGAGGAGGAGCACAGATACGCAGTATTTT
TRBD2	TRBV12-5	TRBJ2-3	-	CASSSGRGEDTQYF	TGTGCTAGTAGCAGCGGGAGGGGGGAAGATACGCAGTATTTT
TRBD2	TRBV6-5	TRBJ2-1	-	CASSRSGSSYNEQFF	TGTGCCAGCAGTCGAAGCGGGAGTTCTTACAATGAGCAGTTCTTC
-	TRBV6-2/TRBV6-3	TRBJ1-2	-	CASSYVLLANYGYTF	TGTGCCAGCAGTTACGTTCTCCTAGCTAACTATGGCTACACCTTC
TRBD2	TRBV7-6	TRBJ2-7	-	CASSQTSGRADEQYF	TGTGCCAGCAGTCAGACTAGCGGGAGGGCGGACGAGCAGTACTTC